A selection of T cell receptor beta chains follows, all from one sample in a study of graft-versus-host responses after intestinal transplantation. Clones were read by immunoSEQ multiplex PCR, and TCRdb kept only the in-frame ones, dropping some. The table records about 100,000 clones, approximately 84% of them present only once. Antigens of these TCRs are unknown. Sequences were derived from unstimulated CD4+ T cells sorted from spleen or lymph node cells, sampled before transplant. The receptors stem from a human donor who was the organ donor for an intestinal transplant. Each CDR3 is given with its conserved first and last residue. The D gene is left open where the match is weak. Clone size is not always given. Where it is, it says once, few, many or a class for expanded clones.

j_call v_call d_call clone_size cdr3_nt cdr3_aa
TRBJ2-5 TRBV6-1 TRBD1 - TGTGCCAGCAGTCTCTCGACAGGGTACGTCGAGACCCAGTACTTC CASSLSTGYVETQYF
TRBJ2-7 TRBV6-5 - - TGTGCCAGCAGTCATCGAGGGGCGCCCTACGAGCAGTACTTC CASSHRGAPYEQYF
TRBJ2-5 TRBV4-1 - - TGCGCCAGCAGCCGGGGGTTTTCAGAGACCCAGTACTTC CASSRGFSETQYF
TRBJ2-3 TRBV4-2 - - TGTGCCAGCAGCCAAGATATTATATTGGGCCCCCCGGAGCCGTATTTT CASSQDIILGPPEPYF
TRBJ1-1 TRBV28 - - TGTGCCAGCAGTACGCTTATAATCAACACTGAAGCTTTCTTT CASSTLIINTEAFF
TRBJ2-3 TRBV9 - - TGTGCCAGCAGCGTAGATCTCCTCACAGATACGCAGTATTTT CASSVDLLTDTQYF
TRBJ2-5 TRBV30 - once TGTGCCTGGAGTGTCAAGAGGGGAGAGACCCAGTACTTC CAWSVKRGETQYF
TRBJ1-3 TRBV7-2 - - TGTGCCAGCAGCTCCAGATCAGGGGATCCCATATATTTT CASSSRSGDPIYF
TRBJ2-5 TRBV11-2 - - TGTGCCAGCAGCCGGGTAGAGACCCAGTACTTC CASSRVETQYF
TRBJ2-7 TRBV28 - once TGTGCCAGCTTAGGGGGTCTAACCTACGAGCAGTACTTC CASLGGLTYEQYF